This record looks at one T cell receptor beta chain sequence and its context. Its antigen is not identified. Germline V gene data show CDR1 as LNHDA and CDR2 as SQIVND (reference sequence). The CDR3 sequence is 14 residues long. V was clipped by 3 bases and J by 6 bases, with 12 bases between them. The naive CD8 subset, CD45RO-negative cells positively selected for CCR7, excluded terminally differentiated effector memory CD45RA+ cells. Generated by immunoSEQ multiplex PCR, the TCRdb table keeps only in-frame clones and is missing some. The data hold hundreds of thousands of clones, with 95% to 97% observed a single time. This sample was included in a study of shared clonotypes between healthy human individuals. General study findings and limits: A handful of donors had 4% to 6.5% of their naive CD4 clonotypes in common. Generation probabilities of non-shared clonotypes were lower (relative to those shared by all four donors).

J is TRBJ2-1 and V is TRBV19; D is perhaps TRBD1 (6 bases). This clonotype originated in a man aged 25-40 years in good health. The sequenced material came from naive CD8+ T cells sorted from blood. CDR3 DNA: TGTGCCAGTAGTATGGTTGCAGGGGCCAATGAGCAGTTCTTC. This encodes CASSMVAGANEQFF.